This note documents a single T cell receptor (beta chain) sequence. What it binds is not known. This CDR3 region has 16 residues. The V segment lost 1 base and the J segment 7 bases; nucleotides outside the gene matches: 10. Germline V gene sequence: CDR1 LNHDA, CDR2 SQIVND (reference sequence). The study ran its PCR with 60 Vbeta and 13 Jbeta primers. Profiled with immunoSEQ multiplex PCR; TCRdb holds only in-frame clones, not every one. The sample carries around 190,000 clones, 75% to 90% recorded once. The data belong to a study of cytomegalovirus exposure and HLA in healthy donors. Whole-study results and caveats: Association of 16,951 TCR beta sequences with HLA alleles was found at 0.05 false discovery rate in a later analysis.

The sample consisted of PBMCs. The V call is TRBV19, the J call TRBJ2-1, with 7 bases fitting TRBD2. This receptor was identified in a woman in her 30s in good health and CMV-seronegative. The CDR3 DNA follows: TGTGCCAGTAGTATAGTCGGCGGGAGCGCAGGGAATGAGCAGTTCTTC. Encoded protein: CASSIVGGSAGNEQFF.